A selection of T cell receptor beta chains follows, all from one sample in a study of cytomegalovirus exposure and HLA in healthy donors. TCRdb keeps only in-frame clones here, not all; method: immunoSEQ multiplex PCR. Of roughly 200,000 clones listed, about four fifths were seen once; the top ten hold around 1.6%. The specimen was PBMCs. The receptor source for this set is a man aged 40-55 years in good health and CMV-seropositive. The CDR3 runs from the conserved cysteine through the conserved F or W. A D gene is named only where the DNA matches it firmly. For some rows the clone size is stated as once, few or many, or as a class when expanded; others skip it.

TRBD2,TRBJ2-5,NA,TRBV7-9,TGTGCCAGCAGCTTCTCCGCGGGAGTCAGGGAGACCCAGTACTTC,CASSFSAGVRETQYF
NA,TRBJ2-1,NA,TRBV15,TGTGCCACCAGCAGAGTACAGGGAAGTGAGCAGTTCTTC,CATSRVQGSEQFF
TRBD2,TRBJ2-7,NA,TRBV11-2,TGTGCCAGCAGCTTAGACTCCTGGGGGACTAGCGTAGTCGAGCAGTACTTC,CASSLDSWGTSVVEQYF
TRBD1,TRBJ2-3,NA,TRBV7-2,TGTGCCAGCAGCTTAATGGGACAGGGCACAGATACGCAGTATTTT,CASSLMGQGTDTQYF
NA,TRBJ2-4,few,TRBV5-1,TGCGCCAGCAGCGACATAACGCTAGCCAAAAACATTCAGTACTTC,CASSDITLAKNIQYF
TRBD1,TRBJ1-1,NA,TRBV5-1,TGCGCCAGCAGCTTGGGGATGACAGGGAGGACTGAAGCTTTCTTT,CASSLGMTGRTEAFF
NA,TRBJ1-2,NA,TRBV29-1,TGCAGCGTCGAACAGGGTCGGGGCTACACCTTC,CSVEQGRGYTF
NA,TRBJ2-4,once,TRBV30,TGTGCCTGGAGTAGACTAGACCTAGCCAAAAACATTCAGTACTTC,CAWSRLDLAKNIQYF
NA,TRBJ2-2,NA,TRBV27,TGTGCCAGCAGTTTACGGCAGGGTGGCACCGGGGAGCTGTTTTTT,CASSLRQGGTGELFF
TRBD2,TRBJ2-1,NA,TRBV19,TGTGCCAGTAGACTAGCGGGATTACAGGGTGAGCAGTTCTTC,CASRLAGLQGEQFF
TRBD2,TRBJ2-7,NA,TRBV5-1,TGCGCCAGCACCACCAGCGGGAGGGGCTCCTACGAGCAGTACTTC,CASTTSGRGSYEQYF
TRBD1,TRBJ2-2,few,TRBV5-4,TGTGCCAGCAGCTTGCCAGGGGGCGGCCTTACCACCGGGGAGCTGTTTTTT,CASSLPGGGLTTGELFF